This TCR beta chain was identified during a study of blood T cell repertoires in COVID-19. For the study at large: Researchers got acute and convalescent COVID-19 samples from the United States, Italy and Spain. T cells, B-cell-depleted T cells, or PBMCs supplied cDNA or gDNA.

Original processing methods: Amplification of reference gene primers provided the estimated nucleated cell counts. Only in-frame clones appear in the TCRdb table, and some are missing; sequencing was by immunoSEQ multiplex PCR. V, J and clone size are those of that table, while D and trimming were read from the DNA. This sample yields 100,000 to 150,000 clones, of which over 75% are seen a single time; about 1.2% belongs to the top ten. This sequence was found in a woman of 80 years or more with acute or convalescent COVID-19. The sample comprised peripheral blood.

Here the CDR3 reads CASSEGQGAPSTYGYTF. In nucleotides, the CDR3 is TGTGCCAGCAGTGAGGGACAGGGGGCCCCCTCTACCTATGGCTACACCTTC. The V gene is TRBV6-1, the J gene TRBJ1-2, with 12 bases lining up with TRBD1. CDR1 MNHNS and CDR2 SASEGT come from the germline V gene. Unmatched junction bases numbered 9, after V lost 3 bases and J lost 4 bases. The CDR3 covers 17 residues.